Sequencing of this TCR beta chain was carried out in a study of T-cell memory formation after mild COVID-19. Looking at the study overall: There were largely donor-specific TCR clusters. General observations from the study: Pre-infection memory held some responding clones, suggesting pre-existing cross-reactive T cells responded. Balance between CD4 and CD8 was seen in clones contracting day 15 to 85, and a CD4+ lean was seen in later expanders.

TCRdb independently ran MiXCR on the 5' RACE reads; one entry per CDR3 protein. The data contain a few hundred thousand distinct CDR3 sequences, 15% to 20% of them singletons. V lost 6 bases and J 7 bases, leaving 16 bases between the germline ends. The V gene's germline CDR1 is DFQATT and CDR2 SNEGSKA (reference sequence). The CDR3 length is 14 residues. This clonotype was detected a few times. Its antigen is currently unknown. The sequence was collected from a man younger than 35 who had mild COVID-19 (a few samples of this study predate the infection). Cell type and time point are not known. Sequencing was done on a sample of PBMCs or a T cell subset sorted from them (not recorded which). V gene TRBV20-1 combines with J gene TRBJ1-6; D unclear. This CDR3 reads CSAPQPGGNSPLHF. CDR3 DNA sequence: TGCAGTGCGCCGCAGCCAGGTGGCAATTCACCCCTCCACTTT.